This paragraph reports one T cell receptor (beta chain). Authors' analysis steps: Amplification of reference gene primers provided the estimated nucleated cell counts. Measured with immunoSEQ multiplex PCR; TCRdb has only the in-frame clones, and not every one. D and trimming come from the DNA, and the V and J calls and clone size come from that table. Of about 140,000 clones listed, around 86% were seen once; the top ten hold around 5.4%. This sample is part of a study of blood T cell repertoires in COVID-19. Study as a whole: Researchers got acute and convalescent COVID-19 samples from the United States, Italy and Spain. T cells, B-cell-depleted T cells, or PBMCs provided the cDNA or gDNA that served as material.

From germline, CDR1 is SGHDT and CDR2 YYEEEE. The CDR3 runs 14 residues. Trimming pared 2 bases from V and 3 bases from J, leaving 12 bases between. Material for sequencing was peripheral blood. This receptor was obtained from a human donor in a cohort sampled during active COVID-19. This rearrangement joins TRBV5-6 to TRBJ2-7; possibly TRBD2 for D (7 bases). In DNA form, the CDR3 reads TGTGCCAGCAGCTTCGGGGGGCCTAGCTACGAGCAGTACTTC. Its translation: CASSFGGPSYEQYF.